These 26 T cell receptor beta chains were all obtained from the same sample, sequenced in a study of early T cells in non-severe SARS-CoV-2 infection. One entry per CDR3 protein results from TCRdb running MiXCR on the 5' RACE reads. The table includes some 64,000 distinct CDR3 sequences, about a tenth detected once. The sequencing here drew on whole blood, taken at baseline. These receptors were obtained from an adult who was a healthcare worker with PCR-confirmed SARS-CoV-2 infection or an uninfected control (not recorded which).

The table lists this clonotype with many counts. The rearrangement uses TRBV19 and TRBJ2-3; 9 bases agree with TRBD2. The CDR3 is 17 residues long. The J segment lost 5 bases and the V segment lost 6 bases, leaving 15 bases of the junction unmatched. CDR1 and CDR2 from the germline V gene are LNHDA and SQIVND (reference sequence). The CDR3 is CASSTRGAGGPGDTQYF. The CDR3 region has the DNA TGTGCCAGTAGCACACGAGGGGCGGGAGGGCCTGGAGATACGCAGTATTTT. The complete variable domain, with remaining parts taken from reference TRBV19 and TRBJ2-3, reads DGGITQSPKYLFRKEGQNVTLSCEQNLNHDAMYWYRQDPGQGLRLIYYSQIVNDFQKGDIAEGYSVSREKKESFPLTVTSAQKNPTAFYLCASSTRGAGGPGDTQYFGPGTRLTVL.

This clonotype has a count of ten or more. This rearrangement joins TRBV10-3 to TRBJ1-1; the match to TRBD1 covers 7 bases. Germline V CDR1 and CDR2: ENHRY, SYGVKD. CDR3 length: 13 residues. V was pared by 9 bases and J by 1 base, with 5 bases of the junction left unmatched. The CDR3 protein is CAIHGTANTEAFF. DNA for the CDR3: TGTGCCATTCACGGGACAGCGAACACTGAAGCTTTCTTT.

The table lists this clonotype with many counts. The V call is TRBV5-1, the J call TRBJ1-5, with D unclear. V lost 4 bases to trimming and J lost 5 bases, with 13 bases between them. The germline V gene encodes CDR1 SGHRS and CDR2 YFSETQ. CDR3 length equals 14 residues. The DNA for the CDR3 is TGCGCCAGCAGCCCGAGTCCGGGTGATCAGCCCCAGCATTTT. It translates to CASSPSPGDQPQHF.

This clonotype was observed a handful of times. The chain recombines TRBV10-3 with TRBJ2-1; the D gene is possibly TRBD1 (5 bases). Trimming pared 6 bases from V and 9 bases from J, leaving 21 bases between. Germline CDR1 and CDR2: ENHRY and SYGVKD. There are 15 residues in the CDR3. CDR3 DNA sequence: TGTGCCATCAGCGACGACCACTCAGGACACGGTGAGCAGTTCTTC. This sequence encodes CAISDDHSGHGEQFF.

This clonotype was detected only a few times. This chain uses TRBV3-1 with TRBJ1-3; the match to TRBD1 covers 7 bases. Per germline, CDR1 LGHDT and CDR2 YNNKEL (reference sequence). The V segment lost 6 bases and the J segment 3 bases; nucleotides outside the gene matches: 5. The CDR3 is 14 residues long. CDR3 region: CASSRQGFGNTIYF. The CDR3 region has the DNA TGTGCCAGCAGTAGACAGGGCTTTGGAAACACCATATATTTT.

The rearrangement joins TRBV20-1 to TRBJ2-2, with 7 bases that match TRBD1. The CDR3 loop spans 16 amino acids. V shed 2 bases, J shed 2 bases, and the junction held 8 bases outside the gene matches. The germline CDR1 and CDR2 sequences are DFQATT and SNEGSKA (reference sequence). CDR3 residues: CSARLNGQANTGELFF. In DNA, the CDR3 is TGCAGTGCTAGACTCAATGGACAGGCCAACACCGGGGAGCTGTTTTTT.

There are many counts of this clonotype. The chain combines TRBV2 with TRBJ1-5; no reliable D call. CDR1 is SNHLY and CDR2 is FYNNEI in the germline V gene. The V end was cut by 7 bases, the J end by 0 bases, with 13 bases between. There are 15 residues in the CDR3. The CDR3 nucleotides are TGTGCCAGCATGCAAAGTGGGGATAGCAATCAGCCCCAGCATTTT. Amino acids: CASMQSGDSNQPQHF.

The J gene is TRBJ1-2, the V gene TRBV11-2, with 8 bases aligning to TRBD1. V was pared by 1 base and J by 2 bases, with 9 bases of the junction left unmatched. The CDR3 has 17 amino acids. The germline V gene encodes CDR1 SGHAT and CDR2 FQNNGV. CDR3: CASSLGWRTGMNYGYTF. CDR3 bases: TGTGCCAGCAGCTTAGGTTGGAGGACAGGGATGAACTATGGCTACACCTTC.

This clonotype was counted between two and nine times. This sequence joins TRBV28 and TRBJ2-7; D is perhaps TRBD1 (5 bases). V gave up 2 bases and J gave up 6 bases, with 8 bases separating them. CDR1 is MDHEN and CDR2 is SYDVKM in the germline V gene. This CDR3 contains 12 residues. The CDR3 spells CASSLNQGEQYF. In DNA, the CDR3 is TGTGCCAGCAGTTTAAACCAGGGCGAGCAGTACTTC.

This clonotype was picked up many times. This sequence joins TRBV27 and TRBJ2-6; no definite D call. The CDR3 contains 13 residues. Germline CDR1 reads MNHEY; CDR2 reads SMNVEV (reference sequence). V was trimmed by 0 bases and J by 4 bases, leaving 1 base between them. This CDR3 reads CASSLSGANVLTF. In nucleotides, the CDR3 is TGTGCCAGCAGTTTATCCGGGGCCAACGTCCTGACTTTC. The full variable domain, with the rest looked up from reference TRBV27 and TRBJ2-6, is EAQVTQNPRYLITVTGKKLTVTCSQNMNHEYMSWYRQDPGLGLRQIYYSMNVEVTDKGDVPEGYKVSRKEKRNFPLILESPSPNQTSLYFCASSLSGANVLTFGAGSRLTVL.

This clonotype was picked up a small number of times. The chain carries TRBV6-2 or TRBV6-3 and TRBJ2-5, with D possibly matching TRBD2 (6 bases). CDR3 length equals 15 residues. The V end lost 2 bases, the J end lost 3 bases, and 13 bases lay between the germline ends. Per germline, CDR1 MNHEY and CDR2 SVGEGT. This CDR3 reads CASSYPFGLKETQYF. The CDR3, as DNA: TGTGCCAGCAGTTACCCATTCGGACTAAAAGAGACCCAGTACTTC.

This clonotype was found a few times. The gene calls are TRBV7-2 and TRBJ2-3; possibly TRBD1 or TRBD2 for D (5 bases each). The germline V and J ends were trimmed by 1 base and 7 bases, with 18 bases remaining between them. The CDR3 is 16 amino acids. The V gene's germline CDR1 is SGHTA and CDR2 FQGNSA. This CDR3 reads CASSLGIGALGNTQYF. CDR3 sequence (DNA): TGTGCCAGCAGCTTAGGGATAGGGGCCCTCGGGAATACGCAGTATTTT.

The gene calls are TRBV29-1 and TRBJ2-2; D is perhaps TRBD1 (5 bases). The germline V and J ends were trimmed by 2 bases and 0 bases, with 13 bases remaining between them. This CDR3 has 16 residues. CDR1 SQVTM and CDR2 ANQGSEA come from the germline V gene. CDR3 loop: CSVEIRQPANTGELFF. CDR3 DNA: TGCAGCGTTGAAATCCGACAGCCCGCGAACACCGGGGAGCTGTTTTTT.

The CDR3 sequence is CAISEIASSGNTIYF. CDR3 DNA sequence: TGTGCCATCAGTGAGATAGCCAGCTCTGGAAACACCATATATTTT. The V and J genes are TRBV10-3 and TRBJ1-3; D is undetermined. The CDR3 is 15 residues long. Germline values: CDR1 ENHRY, CDR2 SYGVKD. V shed 2 bases and J shed 0 bases, with 8 bases lying between them.

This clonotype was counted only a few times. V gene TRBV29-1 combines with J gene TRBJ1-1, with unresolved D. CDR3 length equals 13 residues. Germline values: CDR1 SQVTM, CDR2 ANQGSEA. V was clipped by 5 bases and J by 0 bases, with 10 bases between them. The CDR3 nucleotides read TGCAGCGTTTTAGGGATTCTGAACACTGAAGCTTTCTTT. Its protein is CSVLGILNTEAFF.

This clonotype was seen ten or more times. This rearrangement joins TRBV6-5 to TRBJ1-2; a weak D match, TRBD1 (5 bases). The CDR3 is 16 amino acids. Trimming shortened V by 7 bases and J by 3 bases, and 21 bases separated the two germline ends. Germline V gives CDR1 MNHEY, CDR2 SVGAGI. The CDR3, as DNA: TGTGCCAGCACCTATAAACTTTCGGGAGGGGACTATGGCTACACCTTC. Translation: CASTYKLSGGDYGYTF.

The DNA for the CDR3 is TGCAGCGTTGAAGATCAACAGGGGCCCTACGAGCAGTACTTC. Protein sequence: CSVEDQQGPYEQYF. The V and J genes are TRBV29-1 and TRBJ2-7; TRBD1 agrees at 7 bases. Germline values: CDR1 SQVTM, CDR2 ANQGSEA. V trimming: 0 bases; J trimming: 2 bases; junction bases outside the gene matches: 4. The CDR3 is 14 residues long.

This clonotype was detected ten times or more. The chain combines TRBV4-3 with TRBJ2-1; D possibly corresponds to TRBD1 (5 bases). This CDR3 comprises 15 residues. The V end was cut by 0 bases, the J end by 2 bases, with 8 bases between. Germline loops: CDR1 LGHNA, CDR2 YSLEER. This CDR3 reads CASSQDRVPYNEQFF. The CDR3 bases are TGCGCCAGCAGCCAAGACAGGGTCCCCTACAATGAGCAGTTCTTC.

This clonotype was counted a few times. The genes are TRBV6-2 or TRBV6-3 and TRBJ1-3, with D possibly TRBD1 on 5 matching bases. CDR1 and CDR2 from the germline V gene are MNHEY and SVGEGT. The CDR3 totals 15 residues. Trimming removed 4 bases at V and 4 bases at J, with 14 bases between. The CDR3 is CASSSGGAAGNTIYF. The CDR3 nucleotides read TGTGCCAGCAGTTCCGGCGGGGCAGCGGGAAACACCATATATTTT.

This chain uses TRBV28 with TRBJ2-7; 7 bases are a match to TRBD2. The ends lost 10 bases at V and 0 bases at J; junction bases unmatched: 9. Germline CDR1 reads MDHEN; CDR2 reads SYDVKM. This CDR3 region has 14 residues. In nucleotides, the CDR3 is TGTGCCACCGGGGGGAAGGAGCGCTCCTACGAGCAGTACTTC. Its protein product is CATGGKERSYEQYF.

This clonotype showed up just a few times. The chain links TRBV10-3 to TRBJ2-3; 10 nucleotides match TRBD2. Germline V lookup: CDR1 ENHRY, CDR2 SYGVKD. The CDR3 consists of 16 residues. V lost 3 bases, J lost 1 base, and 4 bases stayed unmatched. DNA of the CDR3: TGTGCCATCAGTGACCCACTAGCGGGGCGCACAGATACGCAGTATTTT. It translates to CAISDPLAGRTDTQYF.

DNA of the CDR3: TGTGCCAGCAGTTCCCTGACACCCTACGAGCAGTACTTC. It codes for CASSSLTPYEQYF. The gene calls are TRBV28 and TRBJ2-7; D gene ambiguous. The CDR3 length is 13 residues. Germline CDR1 is MDHEN and CDR2 is SYDVKM. The V end lost 4 bases, the J end lost 2 bases, and 9 bases lay between the germline ends.

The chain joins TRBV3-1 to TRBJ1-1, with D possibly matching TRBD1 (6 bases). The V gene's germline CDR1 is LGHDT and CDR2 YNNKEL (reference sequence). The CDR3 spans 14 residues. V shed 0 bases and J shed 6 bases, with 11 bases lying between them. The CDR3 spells CASSQDMGAAEAFF. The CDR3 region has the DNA TGTGCCAGCAGCCAAGATATGGGGGCCGCTGAAGCTTTCTTT.

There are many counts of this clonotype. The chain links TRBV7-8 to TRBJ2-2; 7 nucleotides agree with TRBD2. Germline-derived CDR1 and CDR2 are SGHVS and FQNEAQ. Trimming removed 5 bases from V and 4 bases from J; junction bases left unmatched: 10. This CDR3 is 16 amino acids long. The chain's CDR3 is CASSPLAGVVTGELFF. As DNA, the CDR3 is TGTGCCAGCAGCCCCCTTGCGGGAGTTGTCACCGGGGAGCTGTTTTTT.

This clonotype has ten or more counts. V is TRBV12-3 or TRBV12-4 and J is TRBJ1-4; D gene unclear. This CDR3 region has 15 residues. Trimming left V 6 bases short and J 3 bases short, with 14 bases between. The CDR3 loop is CASSWVGIPNEKLFF. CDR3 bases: TGTGCCAGCAGCTGGGTAGGAATCCCTAATGAAAAACTGTTTTTT.

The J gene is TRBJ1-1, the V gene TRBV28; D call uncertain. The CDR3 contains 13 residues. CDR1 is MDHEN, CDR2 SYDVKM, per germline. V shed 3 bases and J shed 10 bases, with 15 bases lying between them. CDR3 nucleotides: TGTGCCAGCAGTTTCTCCCGCGGTGATGGAGCTTTCTTT. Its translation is CASSFSRGDGAFF.